This TCR beta chain stems from a study of shared clonotypes between healthy human individuals. Points from the study as a whole: How much donors shared clonotypes was expected to be affected by sequencing depth. Researchers found naive subsets generally carried larger estimated richness than memory subsets.

Source study methods: Quality scores were absent from the junction-only immunoSEQ sequences, so filtering differed. Assay: immunoSEQ multiplex PCR; the TCRdb copy retains only in-frame clones and omits some. V, J and clone size are those of that table, while D and trimming were read from the DNA. Of hundreds of thousands of clones in the sample, about two thirds are singletons; the top ten hold less than 2%. The CDR3 runs 14 residues. CDR1 ENHRY and CDR2 SYGVKD come from the germline V gene. V was pared by 3 bases and J by 6 bases, with 13 bases between. Notes on this clone: Its matching antigen is unknown.

Specimen: memory CD4+ T cells sorted from blood. Subset here: CD45RA-negative fraction. V usage is TRBV10-3 and J usage is TRBJ2-3; D unresolved. The clonotype originates from a woman aged 30 to 39 in good health. Here the CDR3 reads CAISDSYSVDTQYF. The CDR3, as DNA: TGTGCCATCAGTGATTCGTACTCCGTGGATACGCAGTATTTT.